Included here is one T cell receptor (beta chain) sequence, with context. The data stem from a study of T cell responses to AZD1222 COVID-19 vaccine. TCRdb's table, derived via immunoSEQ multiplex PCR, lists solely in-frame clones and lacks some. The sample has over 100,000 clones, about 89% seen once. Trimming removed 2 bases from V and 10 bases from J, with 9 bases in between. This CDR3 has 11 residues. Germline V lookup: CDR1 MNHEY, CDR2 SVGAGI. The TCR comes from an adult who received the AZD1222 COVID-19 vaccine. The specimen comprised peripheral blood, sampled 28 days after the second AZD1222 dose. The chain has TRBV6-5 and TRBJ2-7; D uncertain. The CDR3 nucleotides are TGTGCCAGCAGTTACCCCCCCGAACAGTACTTC. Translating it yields CASSYPPEQYF.